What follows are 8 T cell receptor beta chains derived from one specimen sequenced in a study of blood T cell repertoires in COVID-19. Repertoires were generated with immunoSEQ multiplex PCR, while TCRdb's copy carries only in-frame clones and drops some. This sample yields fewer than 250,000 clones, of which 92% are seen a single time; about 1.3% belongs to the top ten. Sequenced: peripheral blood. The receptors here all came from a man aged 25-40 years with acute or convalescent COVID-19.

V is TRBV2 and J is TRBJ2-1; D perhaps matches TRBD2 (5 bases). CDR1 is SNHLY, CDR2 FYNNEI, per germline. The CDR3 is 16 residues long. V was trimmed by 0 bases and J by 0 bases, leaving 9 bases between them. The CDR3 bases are TGTGCCAGCAGTGAAGCGGCGGGCCACTCCTACAATGAGCAGTTCTTC. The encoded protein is CASSEAAGHSYNEQFF.

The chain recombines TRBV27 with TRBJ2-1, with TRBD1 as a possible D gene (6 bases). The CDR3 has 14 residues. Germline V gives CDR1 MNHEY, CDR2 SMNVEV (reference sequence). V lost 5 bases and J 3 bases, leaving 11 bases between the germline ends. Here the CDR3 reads CASSPRTVYNEQFF. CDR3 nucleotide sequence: TGTGCCAGCAGTCCACGGACAGTCTACAATGAGCAGTTCTTC.

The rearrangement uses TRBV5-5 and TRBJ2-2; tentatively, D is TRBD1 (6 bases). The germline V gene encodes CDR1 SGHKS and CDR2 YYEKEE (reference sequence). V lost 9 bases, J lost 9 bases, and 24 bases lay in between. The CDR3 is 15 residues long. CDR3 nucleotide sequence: TGTGCCACCAAGTTTGGGGCAGGGGATCTTTGGGAGCTGTTTTTT. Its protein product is CATKFGAGDLWELFF. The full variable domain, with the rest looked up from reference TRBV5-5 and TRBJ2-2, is DAGVTQSPTHLIKTRGQQVTLRCSPISGHKSVSWYQQVLGQGPQFIFQYYEKEERGRGNFPDRFSARQFPNYSSELNVNALLLGDSALYLCATKFGAGDLWELFFGEGSRLTVL.

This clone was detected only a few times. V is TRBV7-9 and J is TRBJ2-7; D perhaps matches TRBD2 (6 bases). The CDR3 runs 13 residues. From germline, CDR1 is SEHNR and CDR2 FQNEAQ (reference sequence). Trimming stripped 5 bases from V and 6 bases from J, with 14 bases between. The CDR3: CASSPSGGAEQYF. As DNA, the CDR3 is TGTGCCAGCAGCCCTTCCGGCGGGGCCGAGCAGTACTTC.

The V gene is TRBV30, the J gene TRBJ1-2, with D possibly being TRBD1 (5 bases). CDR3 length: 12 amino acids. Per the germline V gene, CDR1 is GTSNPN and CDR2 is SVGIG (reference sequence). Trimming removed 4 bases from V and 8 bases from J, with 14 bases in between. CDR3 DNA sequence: TGTGCCTGGACCCTAAGGGGAACCGGCTACACCTTC. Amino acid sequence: CAWTLRGTGYTF.

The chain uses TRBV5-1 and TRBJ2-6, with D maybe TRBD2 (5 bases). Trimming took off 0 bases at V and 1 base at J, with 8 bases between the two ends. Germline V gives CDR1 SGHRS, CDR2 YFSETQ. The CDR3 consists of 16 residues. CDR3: CASSLAGSSGANVLTF. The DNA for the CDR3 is TGCGCCAGCAGCTTGGCGGGGTCTTCTGGGGCCAACGTCCTGACTTTC.

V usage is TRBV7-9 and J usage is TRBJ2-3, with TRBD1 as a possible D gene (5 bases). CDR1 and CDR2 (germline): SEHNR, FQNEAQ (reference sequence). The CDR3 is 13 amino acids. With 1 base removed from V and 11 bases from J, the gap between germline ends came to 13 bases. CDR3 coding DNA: TGTGCCAGCAGCTTAGGGGGCCACCCCGAGCAGTATTTT. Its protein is CASSLGGHPEQYF.

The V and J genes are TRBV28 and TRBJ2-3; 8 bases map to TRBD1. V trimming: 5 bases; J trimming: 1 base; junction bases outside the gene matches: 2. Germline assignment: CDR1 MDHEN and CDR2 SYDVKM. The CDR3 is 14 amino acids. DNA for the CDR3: TGTGCCAGCAGTACCAGGGGGCGCACAGATACGCAGTATTTT. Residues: CASSTRGRTDTQYF.